This paragraph reports one T cell receptor beta chain. V was shortened by 6 bases and J by 2 bases, with 12 bases between the two germline ends. The CDR3 has 14 amino acids. Germline V CDR1 and CDR2: KGHSH, LQKENI. The sample is drawn from a study of blood T cell repertoires in COVID-19. Study overall: Acute and convalescent COVID-19 samples came from the United States, Italy and Spain. Sample material is recorded as cDNA or gDNA derived from T cells, B-cell-depleted T cells, or PBMCs.

As handled by the study authors: Cell counts per sample came from amplifying reference gene primers. Produced via immunoSEQ multiplex PCR; TCRdb's table is partial and in-frame only. V and J calls and clone size are as listed in that table; D and trimming were resolved from the DNA. The sample gives under 200,000 clones, 88% of which show up once; 6% is in the top ten. The V and J genes are TRBV18 and TRBJ2-3; maybe TRBD1 (6 bases). Sequencing was done on a sample of peripheral blood. The clonotype was recovered from a man aged 35 to 55 with active or convalescent COVID-19. The CDR3 is CASSLDRPTDTQYF. CDR3 bases: TGTGCCAGCTCGCTAGACAGGCCCACAGATACGCAGTATTTT.